These 25 T cell receptor beta chains share one sample of origin, sequenced in a study of sequential checkpoint blockade in melanoma. Specified treatment: randomized to nivolumab then ipilimumab (arm A) or the reverse (arm B). TCRdb's copy holds only in-frame clones and misses some; the assay was immunoSEQ multiplex PCR. Of roughly 10,000 clones listed, about three fifths are singletons. The sequences come from CD8+ T cells sorted from blood (inferred from file names), collected from a patient given nivolumab and ipilimumab in sequence. Receptors originate from a human donor with melanoma.

This rearrangement joins TRBV7-9 to TRBJ2-3; no clear D gene. Trimming removed 2 bases from V and 6 bases from J, with 6 bases in between. Germline V gives CDR1 SEHNR, CDR2 FQNEAQ (reference sequence). The CDR3 has 12 amino acids. CDR3 nucleotide sequence: TGTGCCAGCAGCTTATTATCTGATACGCAGTATTTT. This translates into CASSLLSDTQYF. The whole variable domain, filled in from reference TRBV7-9 and TRBJ2-3, reads DTGVSQNPRHKITKRGQNVTFRCDPISEHNRLYWYRQTLGQGPEFLTYFQNEAQLEKSRLLSDRFSAERPKGSFSTLEIQRTEQGDSAMYLCASSLLSDTQYFGPGTRLTVL.

The chain links TRBV6-5 to TRBJ1-5, with D possibly TRBD1 on 6 matching bases. The ends were cut back, 4 bases at V and 5 bases at J, with 12 bases in the middle. This CDR3 spans 14 amino acids. CDR1 MNHEY and CDR2 SVGAGI come from the germline V gene. CDR3 in amino acids: CASSWSGADQPQHF. DNA of the CDR3: TGTGCCAGCAGTTGGTCAGGGGCCGATCAGCCCCAGCATTTT.

The chain is built from TRBV9 and TRBJ2-2, with TRBD2 matching 7 bases. This CDR3 spans 16 amino acids. Germline V gives CDR1 SGDLS, CDR2 YYNGEE. V lost 6 bases to trimming and J lost 5 bases; unmatched junction nucleotides: 13. The CDR3 sequence is CASTDTGTTETGELFF. The CDR3 region has the DNA TGTGCCAGCACCGATACCGGGACTACTGAGACCGGGGAGCTGTTTTTT.

J is TRBJ1-1 and V is TRBV27, with a possible D match to TRBD1 (5 bases). This CDR3 spans 18 amino acids. Trimming left V 6 bases short and J 2 bases short, with 25 bases between. Germline V lookup: CDR1 MNHEY, CDR2 SMNVEV (reference sequence). The CDR3 loop reads CASSAAVVQGWVNTEAFF. The CDR3 DNA reads as TGTGCCAGCAGCGCGGCGGTCGTTCAGGGTTGGGTCAACACTGAAGCTTTCTTT.

This clone has only a few counts. The rearrangement uses TRBV4-3 and TRBJ2-7; D is ambiguous. Germline assignment: CDR1 LGHNA and CDR2 YSLEER. The CDR3 extends over 14 amino acids. The germline V and J ends were trimmed by 0 bases and 2 bases, with 8 bases remaining between them. The CDR3 DNA is TGCGCCAGCAGCCAAGATGACTTTGCCTACGAGCAGTACTTC. Its protein is CASSQDDFAYEQYF.

This rearrangement joins TRBV7-2 to TRBJ2-7; D call uncertain. Germline CDR1 and CDR2: SGHTA and FQGNSA. V was pared by 6 bases and J by 0 bases, with 15 bases between. This CDR3 has 15 amino acids. Here the CDR3 DNA reads TGTGCCAGCAGTGTCACGCTTGAGAGCTCCTACGAGCAGTACTTC. Translated, it gives CASSVTLESSYEQYF.

The sample holds a few counts of this clone. V and J are TRBV19 and TRBJ1-1; D is unclear. CDR1 is LNHDA, CDR2 SQIVND, per germline (reference sequence). This CDR3 is 13 amino acids long. Deletions cut 4 bases from V and 1 base from J, with 7 bases between. In DNA, the CDR3 is TGTGCCAGTAGTACCACAAGGAACACTGAAGCTTTCTTT. Protein sequence: CASSTTRNTEAFF.

The gene calls are TRBV27 and TRBJ2-5, with D possibly TRBD1 on 6 matching bases. The V gene lost 2 bases and the J gene lost 1 base, with 11 bases spanning the gap. The CDR3 is 15 amino acids. Germline assignment: CDR1 MNHEY and CDR2 SMNVEV (reference sequence). The CDR3 bases are TGTGCCAGCAGTTTAGGCCGGACAGTCCAAGAGACCCAGTACTTC. Amino acid sequence: CASSLGRTVQETQYF.

This chain links TRBV6-5 with TRBJ2-7, with D perhaps TRBD2 (5 bases). V lost 4 bases, J lost 3 bases, and 16 bases lay in between. CDR3 length equals 15 residues. Looked up from germline, CDR1 is MNHEY and CDR2 is SVGAGI. For the CDR3, the DNA is TGTGCCAGCAGTTTATTAGGAGGTCCCCTCTACGAGCAGTACTTC. Its translation is CASSLLGGPLYEQYF.

V is TRBV28 and J is TRBJ1-2; 8 bases are a match to TRBD1. V was clipped by 6 bases and J by 5 bases; unmatched bases: 11. This CDR3 is 15 amino acids long. CDR1 and CDR2 (germline): MDHEN, SYDVKM. The CDR3 nucleotides read TGTGCCAGCAGCGACCCCCGGGACAGGTTTTATGGCTACACCTTC. This gives the protein CASSDPRDRFYGYTF.

This clone was seen more than once but under ten times. This rearrangement joins TRBV4-2 to TRBJ2-6; 7 bases match TRBD2. V was pared by 3 bases and J by 3 bases, with 14 bases of the junction left unmatched. Germline V gives CDR1 LGHNA, CDR2 YNFKEQ. The CDR3 is 19 residues long. The CDR3 spells CASSHPFSREGYGANVLTF. Written as DNA, the CDR3 is TGTGCCAGCAGCCATCCGTTCTCCAGGGAGGGTTATGGGGCCAACGTCCTGACTTTC.

As DNA, the CDR3 is TGTGCCAGCAGCGGGGGTGGACTAGCGGGAGGCAATGAGCAGTTCTTC. This codes for CASSGGGLAGGNEQFF. The V call is TRBV7-9, the J call TRBJ2-1; TRBD2 agrees at 14 bases. Germline V gene lookup returns CDR1 SEHNR and CDR2 FQNEAQ (reference sequence). The trim removed 5 bases at V and 6 bases at J, leaving 6 bases unmatched. This CDR3 is built from 16 residues.

The CDR3 nucleotides are TGTGCCAGCAGCTCGACAGGGGGCTTAGAGACCCAGTACTTC. Translating it yields CASSSTGGLETQYF. The genes are TRBV7-3 and TRBJ2-5; 10 bases are a match to TRBD1. CDR1 SGHTA and CDR2 FQGTGA come from the germline V gene. The length of the CDR3 is 14 residues. Losses at the gene ends were 4 bases for V and 4 bases for J; bases not matched to a gene: 3.

This rearrangement joins TRBV4-2 to TRBJ2-7; D is perhaps TRBD1 (5 bases). This CDR3 comprises 13 residues. Germline values: CDR1 LGHNA, CDR2 YNFKEQ. Trimming took off 5 bases at V and 4 bases at J, with 12 bases between the two ends. CDR3 in amino acids: CASSYNRHYEQYF. The CDR3, as DNA: TGTGCCAGCAGCTATAACAGGCATTACGAGCAGTACTTC.

The genes are TRBV10-3 and TRBJ2-2; possible D gene TRBD1, 6 bases. Germline V gene lookup returns CDR1 ENHRY and CDR2 SYGVKD. CDR3 length: 13 residues. The V gene lost 2 bases and the J gene lost 7 bases, with 8 bases spanning the gap. The CDR3 DNA reads TGTGCCATCAGTGAGGAGGGGGACGGGGAGCTGTTTTTT. Protein sequence: CAISEEGDGELFF.

V and J are TRBV28 and TRBJ2-5, with D possibly being TRBD1 (7 bases). Germline V CDR1 and CDR2: MDHEN, SYDVKM. The CDR3 totals 14 residues. V lost 0 bases, J lost 9 bases, and 14 bases lay in between. The CDR3 nucleotides read TGTGCCAGCAGTTTATGGGCTACAGGGGAGGCCCAGTACTTC. As protein: CASSLWATGEAQYF.

The chain carries TRBV28 and TRBJ2-3, with D unclear. V lost 3 bases, J lost 1 base, and 8 bases lay in between. CDR3 length equals 14 residues. Germline V gene data show CDR1 as MDHEN and CDR2 as SYDVKM. DNA of the CDR3: TGTGCCAGCAGTTTCGTAGCAGGCACAGATACGCAGTATTTT. Amino acid sequence: CASSFVAGTDTQYF.

This rearrangement joins TRBV27 to TRBJ1-5; D is unresolved. Germline V gene data show CDR1 as MNHEY and CDR2 as SMNVEV (reference sequence). Between the trimmed V and J ends, which lost 4 bases and 0 bases, there was a span of 4 bases. The CDR3 is made up of 13 amino acids. The CDR3 coding sequence is TGTGCCAGCAGTTATTATAGCAATCAGCCCCAGCATTTT. Its protein product is CASSYYSNQPQHF.

Concerning this clone: A far bigger clonotype differs at one base, so this is likely a read error. The chain recombines TRBV27 with TRBJ2-7, with 7 bases matching TRBD1. This CDR3 region has 13 residues. Germline values: CDR1 MNHEY, CDR2 SMNVEV (reference sequence). This CDR3 reads CASSLTGVDEQHF. CDR3 nucleotides: TGTGCCAGCAGTCTCACAGGGGTGGACGAGCAGCACTTC.

CDR3 sequence reads: CASSIVGGIGYNEQFF. CDR3 nucleotides: TGTGCCAGTAGTATAGTTGGCGGGATAGGATACAATGAGCAGTTCTTC. J is TRBJ2-1 and V is TRBV19; D might be TRBD2 (6 bases). From germline, CDR1 is LNHDA and CDR2 SQIVND (reference sequence). Deletions cut 1 base from V and 4 bases from J, with 14 bases between. The CDR3 contains 16 residues.

This chain links TRBV27 with TRBJ2-3; the D gene is possibly TRBD1 (5 bases). Germline CDR1 reads MNHEY; CDR2 reads SMNVEV (reference sequence). The CDR3 has 15 amino acids. V lost 3 bases and J 4 bases, leaving 14 bases between the germline ends. CDR3 loop: CASSFGQGFADTQYF. The CDR3 DNA sequence: TGTGCCAGCAGTTTTGGGCAGGGCTTCGCAGATACGCAGTATTTT.

The chain recombines TRBV28 with TRBJ2-1; TRBD2 agrees at 10 bases. V lost 4 bases, J lost 8 bases, and 14 bases stayed unmatched. CDR1 is MDHEN and CDR2 is SYDVKM in the germline V gene. This CDR3 contains 17 residues. DNA of the CDR3: TGTGCCAGCAGTTCCCCATTAAGCGGGAGGGAGGATGATGAGCAGTTCTTC. Its translation: CASSSPLSGREDDEQFF.

This clone was observed a handful of times. CDR3 amino acids: CASSWSPGTSGYEQYF. In nucleotides, the CDR3 is TGTGCCAGCAGTTGGTCCCCCGGGACTAGCGGCTACGAGCAGTACTTC. The chain is built from TRBV28 and TRBJ2-7; 11 bases agree with TRBD2. The CDR3 contains 16 residues. The trim removed 4 bases at V and 3 bases at J, leaving 8 bases unmatched. Looked up from germline, CDR1 is MDHEN and CDR2 is SYDVKM. Full variable domain (rest looked up from reference TRBV28 and TRBJ2-7): DVKVTQSSRYLVKRTGEKVFLECVQDMDHENMFWYRQDPGLGLRLIYFSYDVKMKEKGDIPEGYSVSREKKERFSLILESASTNQTSMYLCASSWSPGTSGYEQYFGPGTRLTVT.

The CDR3 nucleotides read TGTGCCAGCAGCTTGGTTGCTAGCGAGCAGTACTTC. It is translated as CASSLVASEQYF. The chain has TRBV5-6 and TRBJ2-7; D ambiguous. V lost 0 bases and J 6 bases, leaving 7 bases between the germline ends. Germline V gene sequence: CDR1 SGHDT, CDR2 YYEEEE. This CDR3 region has 12 residues.

This rearrangement joins TRBV5-3 to TRBJ2-7; the match to TRBD2 covers 8 bases. TRBV5-3 is given ORF status, its function remaining uncertain. This CDR3 contains 14 residues. The V segment lost 8 bases and the J segment 2 bases; nucleotides outside the gene matches: 9. The DNA for the CDR3 is TGTGCCAGCAGCATACAGCGGGGGCCCTACGAGCAGTACTTC. The encoded protein is CASSIQRGPYEQYF.